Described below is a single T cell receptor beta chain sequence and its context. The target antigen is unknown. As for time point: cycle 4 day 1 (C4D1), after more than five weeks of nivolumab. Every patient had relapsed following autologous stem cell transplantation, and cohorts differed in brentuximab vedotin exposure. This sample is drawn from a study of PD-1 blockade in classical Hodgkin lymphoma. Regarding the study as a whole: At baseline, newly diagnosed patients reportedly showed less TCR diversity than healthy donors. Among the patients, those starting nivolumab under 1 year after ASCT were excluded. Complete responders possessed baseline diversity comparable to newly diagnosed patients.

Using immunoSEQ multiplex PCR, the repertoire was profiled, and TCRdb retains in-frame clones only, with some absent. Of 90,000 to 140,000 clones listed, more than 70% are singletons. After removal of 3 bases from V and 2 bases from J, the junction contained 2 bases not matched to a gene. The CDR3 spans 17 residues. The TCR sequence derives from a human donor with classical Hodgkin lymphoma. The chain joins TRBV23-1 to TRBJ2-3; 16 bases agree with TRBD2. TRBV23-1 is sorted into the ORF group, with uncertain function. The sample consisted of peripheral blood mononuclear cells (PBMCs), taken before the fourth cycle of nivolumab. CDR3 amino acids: CASSQGLAGGITDTQYF. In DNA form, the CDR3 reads TGCGCCAGCAGTCAGGGACTAGCGGGAGGGATCACAGATACGCAGTATTTT.